This T cell receptor beta chain was recovered during a study of identical twins. General observations from the study: There was more out-of-frame TCR alpha sharing in monozygotic twins than models estimated. Weaker excess sharing between twins was seen in beta out-of-frame sequences. Conclusions rested on cross-sectional statistics rather than following the same donors.

The authors used template switching to add a universal primer site and gave cDNA unique molecular identifiers. TCRdb processed the 5' RACE reads anew with MiXCR; each CDR3 protein has one entry. In the table there are 450,000 or so distinct CDR3 sequences, 14% of which are singletons. In regard to this clonotype: Its antigen is unidentified.

The germline CDR1 and CDR2 sequences are SQVTM and ANQGSEA. The CDR3 totals 14 residues. V was cut by 4 bases and J by 0 bases, with 11 bases left in between. The same sample was also used in a study of yellow fever vaccine responses in identical twins.

The origin of this receptor is a woman in her late teens or twenties in good health. J is TRBJ2-3 and V is TRBV29-1, with a weak D call TRBD1 (5 bases). Sequencing input: CD4+ T cells sorted from blood. CDR3 bases: TGCAGCGTTGGAACAGGCTCTAGCACAGATACGCAGTATTTT. The encoded protein is CSVGTGSSTDTQYF.